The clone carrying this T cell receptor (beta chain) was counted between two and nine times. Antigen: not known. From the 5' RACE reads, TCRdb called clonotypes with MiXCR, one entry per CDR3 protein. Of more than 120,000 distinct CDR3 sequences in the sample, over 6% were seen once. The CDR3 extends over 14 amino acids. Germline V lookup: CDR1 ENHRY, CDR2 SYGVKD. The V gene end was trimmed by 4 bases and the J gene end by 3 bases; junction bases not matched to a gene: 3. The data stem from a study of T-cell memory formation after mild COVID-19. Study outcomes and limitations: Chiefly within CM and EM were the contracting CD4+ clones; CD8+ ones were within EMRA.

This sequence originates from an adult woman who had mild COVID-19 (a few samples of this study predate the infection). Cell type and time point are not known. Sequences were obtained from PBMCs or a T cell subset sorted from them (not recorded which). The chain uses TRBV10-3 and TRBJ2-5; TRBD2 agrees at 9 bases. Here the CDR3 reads CAISARGREETQYF. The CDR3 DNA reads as TGTGCCATCAGTGCGCGCGGGAGGGAAGAGACCCAGTACTTC.